The entry that follows covers one T cell receptor (beta chain) sequence. Its cognate antigen is unknown. Sequencing was performed with immunoSEQ multiplex PCR; in TCRdb, only in-frame clones are kept and a portion is missing. The sample consists of around 13,000 clones, about four fifths of them appearing once. The germline V and J ends were trimmed by 2 bases and 5 bases, with 18 bases remaining between them. The germline V gene encodes CDR1 LGHNT and CDR2 FRNRAP. The CDR3 sequence is 16 residues long. This sample is drawn from a study of tumor-infiltrating lymphocytes in localized non-small cell lung cancer. Study-level results: Each assay used a separate piece of the same tissue. IM1 and IM2 tumors showed no difference in T-cell fraction. TCRbeta sequencing showed higher T cell infiltration in tumors than uninvolved lung.

Sequenced sample: lung tumor tissue. The gene calls are TRBV12-5 and TRBJ1-2; possible D gene TRBD1, 6 bases. The receptor was isolated from a human donor with non-small cell lung cancer. CDR3 amino acids: CASGLTPPGTRYGYTF. DNA for the CDR3: TGTGCTAGTGGTTTGACCCCGCCCGGGACAAGATATGGCTACACCTTC.